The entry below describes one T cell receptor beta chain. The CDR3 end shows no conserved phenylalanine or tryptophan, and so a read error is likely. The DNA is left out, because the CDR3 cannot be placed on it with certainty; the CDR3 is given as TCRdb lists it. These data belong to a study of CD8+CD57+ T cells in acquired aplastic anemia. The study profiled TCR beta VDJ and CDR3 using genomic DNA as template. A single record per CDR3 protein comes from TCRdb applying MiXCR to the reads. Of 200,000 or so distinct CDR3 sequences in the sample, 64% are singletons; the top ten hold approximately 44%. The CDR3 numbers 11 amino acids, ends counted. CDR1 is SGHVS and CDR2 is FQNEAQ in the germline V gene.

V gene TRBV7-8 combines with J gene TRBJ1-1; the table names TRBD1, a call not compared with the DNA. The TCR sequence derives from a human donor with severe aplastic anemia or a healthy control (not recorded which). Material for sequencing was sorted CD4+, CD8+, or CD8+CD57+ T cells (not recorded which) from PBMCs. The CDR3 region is CASSLVGQGFY.